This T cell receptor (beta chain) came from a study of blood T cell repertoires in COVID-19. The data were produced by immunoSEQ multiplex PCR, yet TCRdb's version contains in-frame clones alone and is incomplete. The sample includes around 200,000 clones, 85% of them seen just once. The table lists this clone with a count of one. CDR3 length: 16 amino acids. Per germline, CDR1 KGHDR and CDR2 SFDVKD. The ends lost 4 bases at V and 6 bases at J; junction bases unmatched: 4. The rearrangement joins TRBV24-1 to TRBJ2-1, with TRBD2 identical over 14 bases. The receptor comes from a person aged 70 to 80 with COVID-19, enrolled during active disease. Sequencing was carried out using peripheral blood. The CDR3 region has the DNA TGTGCCACCAGTGACCGGACTAGCGGGAGGACCAATGAGCAGTTCTTC. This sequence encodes CATSDRTSGRTNEQFF.